The clone carrying this TCR beta chain occurred many times. This sample was included in a study of molecular identifiers for immune sequencing clone quantification. With 10%, 30% or 50% of RNA, about 20,000 to 1,100,000 naive CD8 T cells were sequenced. Naive CD8 T cells were sorted as CD8+CD4-CCR7+CD45RA+. CDR1 and CDR2 (germline): SGHTS, YDEGEE. Trimming shortened V by 0 bases and J by 2 bases, and 12 bases separated the two germline ends. The CDR3 loop spans 15 amino acids. Libraries of bulk TCR were made by previously described methods (with listed TCR primers). MiXCR, run by TCRdb on the PCR reads, gives a single entry per CDR3 protein. The sample holds approximately 670,000 distinct CDR3 sequences, just under 20% seen once.

Sample: naive CD8+ T cells from blood, with Jurkat cell RNA spiked in. Subset noted: FACS-sorted CD8+CD4-CCR7+CD45RA+ naive T cells. This clonotype was obtained from a human donor in good health. Some libraries in this study had Jurkat cell RNA spiked in. This chain links TRBV5-8 with TRBJ2-7; D unclear. CDR3 bases: TGTGCCAGCAGCTTGGTGGCACAGAGGCCCTACGAGCAGTACTTC. Protein sequence: CASSLVAQRPYEQYF.